These 20 T cell receptor beta chains were all obtained from the same sample, sequenced in a study of blood T cell repertoires in COVID-19. Sequenced by immunoSEQ multiplex PCR; TCRdb stores in-frame clones only, minus some. The data contain 250,000 to 300,000 clones, 88% of them singletons. Sequencing used peripheral blood. The receptors stem from a woman in her sixties or seventies with COVID-19, enrolled during active disease.

This clone was seen a single time. The V gene is TRBV19, the J gene TRBJ2-3; 8 nucleotides line up with TRBD2. The CDR3 totals 18 residues. J lost 6 bases, V lost 5 bases, and 19 bases had no gene match. Germline V gives CDR1 LNHDA, CDR2 SQIVND (reference sequence). CDR3 in amino acids: CASSWGRTGGPGLDTQYF. The CDR3 DNA sequence: TGTGCCAGTAGTTGGGGCAGAACGGGAGGGCCGGGGTTGGATACGCAGTATTTT.

The genes are TRBV4-1 and TRBJ2-3; 7 nucleotides match TRBD2. The CDR3 extends over 18 amino acids. Germline loops: CDR1 MGHRA, CDR2 YSYEKL. The J segment lost 2 bases and the V segment lost 0 bases, leaving 11 bases of the junction unmatched. CDR3 sequence (DNA): TGCGCCAGCAGCCAAGATATCCCAGCGGGAACCAACACAGATACGCAGTATTTT. Amino acid sequence: CASSQDIPAGTNTDTQYF.

The chain employs TRBV6-5 and TRBJ1-1; TRBD1 aligns across 11 bases. Germline values: CDR1 MNHEY, CDR2 SVGAGI. The V and J ends lost 6 bases and 7 bases, in that order; junction bases with no gene match: 4. The CDR3 is 13 residues long. This CDR3 reads CASRPGQGDEAFF. The CDR3 DNA is TGTGCCAGCAGACCGGGACAGGGGGATGAAGCTTTCTTT.

The chain carries TRBV19 and TRBJ1-1, with D unresolved. This CDR3 has 13 amino acids. The V gene lost 8 bases and the J gene lost 7 bases, with 17 bases spanning the gap. The germline gives CDR1 LNHDA, CDR2 SQIVND (reference sequence). For the CDR3, the DNA is TGTGCCAGTGGAATGAGGGAAGGCGGTGAAGCTTTCTTT. It specifies CASGMREGGEAFF.

V is TRBV6-5 and J is TRBJ2-7; 9 positions match TRBD1. CDR1 is MNHEY and CDR2 is SVGAGI in the germline V gene. CDR3 size: 15 residues. Trimming removed 7 bases from V and 7 bases from J; junction bases left unmatched: 14. DNA of the CDR3: TGTGCCAGCACCCCATCCGGGACAGGGATTTGGGAGCAGTACTTC. Its protein is CASTPSGTGIWEQYF.

The chain uses TRBV5-1 and TRBJ1-6; D perhaps matches TRBD1 (6 bases). The CDR3 spans 15 residues. V shed 5 bases and J shed 8 bases, with 17 bases lying between them. The germline V gene has CDR1 SGHRS and CDR2 YFSETQ. CDR3 sequence: CASSPTDRRDSPLHF. CDR3 bases: TGCGCCAGCAGTCCCACGGACAGACGTGATTCACCCCTCCACTTT.

The CDR3 nucleotides read TGTGCCAGCAGCCAAAACAATGAGCAGTTCTTC. The encoded protein is CASSQNNEQFF. The V and J genes are TRBV12-3 or TRBV12-4 and TRBJ2-1; D call uncertain. The V end lost 6 bases, the J end lost 5 bases, and 5 bases lay between the germline ends. This CDR3 has 11 amino acids.

CDR3 region: CASTQGRGLGREAFF. CDR3 coding DNA: TGTGCCAGCACCCAAGGGCGGGGCCTCGGCCGCGAAGCTTTCTTT. The chain recombines TRBV11-2 with TRBJ1-1, with TRBD1 as a possible D gene (5 bases). This CDR3 region has 15 residues. The germline CDR1 and CDR2 sequences are SGHAT and FQNNGV. V was trimmed by 7 bases and J by 8 bases, leaving 23 bases between them.

V and J are TRBV3-1 (or the pseudogene TRBV3-2) and TRBJ1-3; D not resolved. The CDR3 has 14 residues. Trimming stripped 0 bases from V and 4 bases from J, with 7 bases between. Germline CDR1 is LGHDT and CDR2 is YNNKEL (reference sequence). The CDR3: CASSQEASGNTIYF. CDR3 nucleotide sequence: TGTGCCAGCAGCCAAGAGGCCTCCGGAAACACCATATATTTT.

The chain is built from TRBV7-8 and TRBJ2-1; 8 nucleotides align to TRBD1. The V segment lost 5 bases and the J segment 4 bases; nucleotides outside the gene matches: 16. Germline V gene lookup returns CDR1 SGHVS and CDR2 FQNEAQ. The length of the CDR3 is 18 residues. The CDR3 nucleotides are TGTGCCAGCAGCCAACGACAACGGGCCAGGGGGCTTTACAATGAGCAGTTCTTC. It codes for CASSQRQRARGLYNEQFF.

V and J are TRBV4-1 and TRBJ2-7, with TRBD2 identical over 7 bases. The J segment lost 3 bases and the V segment lost 4 bases, leaving 3 bases of the junction unmatched. Germline CDR1 reads MGHRA; CDR2 reads YSYEKL. This CDR3 spans 13 amino acids. CDR3 sequence: CASSPRGGYEQYF. In nucleotides, the CDR3 is TGCGCCAGCAGCCCCCGCGGGGGCTACGAGCAGTACTTC.

This rearrangement joins TRBV28 to TRBJ1-1; 7 bases align to TRBD1. With V trimmed by 6 bases and J by 1 base, 5 bases remained unmatched. In germline, CDR1 is MDHEN, CDR2 SYDVKM. The CDR3 is 14 residues long. The CDR3 DNA follows: TGTGCCAGCAGCCCGGGACAGACGAACACTGAAGCTTTCTTT. Its translation is CASSPGQTNTEAFF.

The rearrangement links TRBV7-5 to TRBJ2-3; no DNA check was done on the table's D call, TRBD2. TRBV7-5 is deemed a pseudogene. The CDR3 runs 16 residues. The CDR3 loop is CARSSGTSGGTDTQYF. The CDR3 bases are TGTGCCAGAAGCTCGGGGACTAGCGGCGGGACAGATACGCAGTATTTT.

V gene TRBV11-3 combines with J gene TRBJ2-2, with 10 bases fitting TRBD2. CDR3 length: 16 residues. Germline CDR1 is SGHNT and CDR2 is YENEEA. V lost 3 bases, J lost 3 bases, and 4 bases stayed unmatched. In nucleotides, the CDR3 is TGTGCCAGCAGCTTTGGACTAGCGGACTACACCGGGGAGCTGTTTTTT. As protein: CASSFGLADYTGELFF. The complete variable domain, with remaining parts taken from reference TRBV11-3 and TRBJ2-2, reads EAGVVQSPRYKIIEKKQPVAFWCNPISGHNTLYWYLQNLGQGPELLIRYENEEAVDDSQLPKDRFSAERLKGVDSTLKIQPAELGDSAVYLCASSFGLADYTGELFFGEGSRLTVL.

This rearrangement joins TRBV11-3 to TRBJ2-1, with 7 bases that match TRBD2. Germline V CDR1 and CDR2: SGHNT, YENEEA. This CDR3 has 17 residues. The trim removed 5 bases at V and 5 bases at J, leaving 15 bases unmatched. The CDR3, as DNA: TGTGCCAGCAGCCTCCTCGGGGGGTCAGCAGCGAACAATGAGCAGTTCTTC. The encoded protein is CASSLLGGSAANNEQFF.

The chain carries TRBV29-1 and TRBJ2-7, with D possibly being TRBD2 (6 bases). Germline lookup yields CDR1 SQVTM and CDR2 ANQGSEA. V lost 1 base and J lost 9, with 13 bases in between. This CDR3 is 12 amino acids long. The CDR3 bases are TGCAGCGTTGAAGGGGAGGAGGACCGGCAGTACTTC. Its translation is CSVEGEEDRQYF.

This chain uses TRBV19 with TRBJ1-5; D is unclear. Germline V gene sequence: CDR1 LNHDA, CDR2 SQIVND (reference sequence). There are 16 residues in the CDR3. The V end was cut by 5 bases, the J end by 0 bases, with 14 bases between. CDR3 amino acids: CASSLGVLSSNQPQHF. In nucleotides, the CDR3 is TGTGCCAGTAGTCTCGGGGTTCTGTCTAGCAATCAGCCCCAGCATTTT.

The chain is built from TRBV4-1 and TRBJ2-1; 8 bases are shared with TRBD2. Per germline, CDR1 MGHRA and CDR2 YSYEKL. V lost 2 bases, J lost 0 bases, and 6 bases stayed unmatched. This CDR3 comprises 17 residues. The CDR3, as DNA: TGCGCCAGCAGCCAACCTAGCGGGTCCAGCTCCTACAATGAGCAGTTCTTC. It is translated as CASSQPSGSSSYNEQFF.

This clone was observed a handful of times. CDR3 protein: CSVEVDRPTQYF. CDR3 nucleotides: TGCAGCGTTGAAGTCGACAGGCCCACGCAGTATTTT. The rearrangement links TRBV29-1 to TRBJ2-3, with TRBD1 as a possible D gene (6 bases). V lost 1 base and J lost 9, with 11 bases in between. Germline CDR1 is SQVTM and CDR2 is ANQGSEA. The CDR3 is 12 amino acids.

This clone was detected only once. This sequence joins TRBV7-6 and TRBJ2-7; possible D gene TRBD2, 6 bases. CDR1 is SGHVS and CDR2 is FNYEAQ in the germline V gene. V was shortened by 2 bases and J by 4 bases, with 12 bases between the two germline ends. The CDR3 spans 14 residues. The CDR3: CASSLSGGEYEQYF. The CDR3 coding sequence is TGTGCCAGCAGCTTATCCGGGGGAGAATACGAGCAGTACTTC.